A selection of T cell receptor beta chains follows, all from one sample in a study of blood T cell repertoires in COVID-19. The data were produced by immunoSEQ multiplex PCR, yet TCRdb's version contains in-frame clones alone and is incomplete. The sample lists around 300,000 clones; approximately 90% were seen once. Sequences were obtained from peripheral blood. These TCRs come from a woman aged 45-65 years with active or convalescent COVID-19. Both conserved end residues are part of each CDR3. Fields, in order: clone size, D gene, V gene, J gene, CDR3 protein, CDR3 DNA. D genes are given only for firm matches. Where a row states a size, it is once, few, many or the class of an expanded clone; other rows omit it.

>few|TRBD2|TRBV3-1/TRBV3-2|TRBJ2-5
CASSPPRTKIAGGPEETQYF
TGTGCCAGCAGCCCCCCTAGGACGAAAATCGCGGGGGGGCCCGAGGAGACCCAGTACTTC
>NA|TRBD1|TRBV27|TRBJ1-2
CASSPGVGTGGRGYTF
TGTGCCAGCAGTCCAGGGGTGGGGACAGGGGGCCGAGGCTACACCTTC
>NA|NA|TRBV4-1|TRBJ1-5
CASSHSQPGNQPQHF
TGCGCCAGCAGCCATAGTCAACCCGGCAATCAGCCCCAGCATTTT
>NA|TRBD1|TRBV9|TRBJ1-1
CASSHDTGTGKTEAFF
TGTGCCAGCAGCCATGACACCGGGACAGGGAAGACTGAAGCTTTCTTT
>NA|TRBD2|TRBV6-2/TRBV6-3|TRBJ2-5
CASSLTRTSGQETQYF
TGTGCCAGCAGTTTAACAAGGACTAGCGGCCAAGAGACCCAGTACTTC
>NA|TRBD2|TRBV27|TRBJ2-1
CASSSGGRAVEQFF
TGTGCCAGCAGTTCTGGCGGGAGGGCGGTTGAGCAGTTCTTC
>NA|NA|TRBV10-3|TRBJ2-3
CAISGVGGGVTDTQYF
TGTGCCATCAGCGGGGTTGGCGGCGGGGTCACAGATACGCAGTATTTT
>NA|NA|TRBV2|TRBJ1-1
CASSREGLGNTEAFF
TGTGCCAGCAGCAGGGAGGGATTGGGGAACACTGAAGCTTTCTTT
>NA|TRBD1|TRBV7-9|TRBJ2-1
CASSPTVTGVSYNEQFF
TGTGCCAGCAGCCCGACCGTAACAGGGGTAAGCTACAATGAGCAGTTCTTC
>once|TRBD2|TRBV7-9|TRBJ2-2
CASSSTSGVSTGELFF
TGTGCCAGCAGCTCAACTAGCGGGGTTAGCACCGGGGAGCTGTTTTTT
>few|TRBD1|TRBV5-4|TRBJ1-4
CASSPGTVKTNEKLFF
TGTGCCAGCAGCCCCGGGACAGTTAAGACTAATGAAAAACTGTTTTTT
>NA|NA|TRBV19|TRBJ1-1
CASSLGWGGNTEAFF
TGTGCCAGTAGCCTAGGATGGGGCGGGAACACTGAAGCTTTCTTT
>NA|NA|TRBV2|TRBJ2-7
CASSELNLVHYEQYF
TGTGCCAGCAGTGAACTCAACCTAGTACACTACGAGCAGTACTTC
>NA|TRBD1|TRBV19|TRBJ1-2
CASTHRGEGYGYTF
TGTGCCAGTACGCACAGGGGGGAAGGTTATGGCTACACCTTC
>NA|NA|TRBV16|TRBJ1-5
CASSQSTVYQPQHF
TGTGCCAGCAGCCAATCCACAGTCTATCAGCCCCAGCATTTT
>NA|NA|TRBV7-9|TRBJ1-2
CASSSRFYGYTF
TGTGCCAGCAGCTCCCGTTTCTATGGCTACACCTTC
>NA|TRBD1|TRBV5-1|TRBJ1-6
CASRRAGGQGNSPLHF
TGCGCCAGCAGAAGGGCCGGGGGACAGGGTAATTCACCCCTCCACTTT
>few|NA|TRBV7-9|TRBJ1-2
CASSLAAYGYTF
TGTGCCAGCAGCTTAGCGGCTTATGGCTACACCTTC
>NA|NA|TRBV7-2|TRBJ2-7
CASTLNRHEQYF
TGTGCCAGCACCCTTAACAGGCACGAGCAGTACTTC
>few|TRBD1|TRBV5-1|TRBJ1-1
CASSLGDRDPPEAFF
TGCGCCAGCAGCTTGGGAGACAGGGACCCTCCCGAAGCTTTCTTT
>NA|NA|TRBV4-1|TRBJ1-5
CASSQNSYQPQHF
TGCGCCAGCAGCCAGAACAGTTATCAGCCCCAGCATTTT
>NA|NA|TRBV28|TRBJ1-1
CASSWGAEAFF
TGTGCCAGCAGTTGGGGAGCTGAAGCTTTCTTT
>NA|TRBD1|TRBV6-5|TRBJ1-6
CASRGDRSNSPLHF
TGTGCCAGCAGGGGGGACAGATCTAATTCACCCCTCCACTTT
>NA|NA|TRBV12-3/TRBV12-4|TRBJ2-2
CASSNQNTGELFF
TGTGCCAGCAGTAATCAAAACACCGGGGAGCTGTTTTTT
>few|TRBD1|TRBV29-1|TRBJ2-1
CSVDGTGGNEQFF
TGCAGCGTTGATGGGACAGGGGGAAATGAGCAGTTCTTC